This entry lists 11 T cell receptor beta chains sequenced from one sample in a study of T cell clonotyping in hematopoietic cell transplantation. This table comes from immunoSEQ multiplex PCR, and its TCRdb copy is limited to in-frame clones, with some not included. The sample consists of 9,000 to 9,500 clones, roughly nine tenths of them appearing once. The source material was PBMCs, sampled 180 days after allogeneic stem cell transplant. These receptors all come from a human patient who had an allogeneic stem cell transplant, so the T cells may come from the graft donor. The donor label of this sample is uncertain. Some clones in this sample may be carry-over from other donors' samples.

This sequence joins TRBV28 and TRBJ2-5, with 8 bases aligning to TRBD1. V lost 6 bases to trimming and J lost 2 bases; unmatched junction nucleotides: 8. The CDR3 length is 15 residues. CDR1 and CDR2 (germline): MDHEN, SYDVKM. The CDR3 sequence is CASSRGQVAQETQYF. The DNA of the CDR3 is TGTGCCAGCAGCCGGGGACAGGTGGCACAAGAGACCCAGTACTTC.

The chain joins TRBV18 to TRBJ1-1; a weak D match, TRBD1 (5 bases). CDR3 length: 13 amino acids. The germline V gene encodes CDR1 KGHSH and CDR2 LQKENI. The V end was cut by 3 bases, the J end by 4 bases, with 9 bases between. Here the CDR3 DNA reads TGTGCCAGCTCACCGACAGCCGCCACTGAAGCTTTCTTT. It is translated as CASSPTAATEAFF.

The V and J genes are TRBV6-5 and TRBJ2-5, with TRBD2 identical over 14 bases. Germline V gene sequence: CDR1 MNHEY, CDR2 SVGAGI. This CDR3 has 14 amino acids. The trim removed 7 bases at V and 4 bases at J, leaving 2 bases unmatched. Here the CDR3 DNA reads TGTGCCAGCATCGGACTAGCGGGGGGAGAGACCCAGTACTTC. This translates into CASIGLAGGETQYF.

A note on this clone: At one end, the junction sequence differs from germline, possibly due to a read error. J is TRBJ1-6 and V is TRBV13, with TRBD1 identical over 7 bases. CDR3 size: 15 residues. The germline CDR1 and CDR2 sequences are PRHDT and FYEKMQ (reference sequence). CDR3: CASSQPGQYNSPLHF. CDR3 sequence (DNA): TGCGCCAGCAGCCAGCCGGGACAGTATAATTCACCCCTCCACTTT.

The chain is built from TRBV19 and TRBJ2-7; D is unclear. The V gene lost 2 bases and the J gene lost 3 bases, with 8 bases spanning the gap. Germline V gene data show CDR1 as LNHDA and CDR2 as SQIVND (reference sequence). The CDR3 covers 13 residues. This CDR3 reads CASSIRPDYEQYF. Here the CDR3 DNA reads TGTGCCAGTAGTATAAGGCCGGACTACGAGCAGTACTTC.

This chain uses TRBV30 with TRBJ1-1, with TRBD1 matching over 7 bases. The trim removed 7 bases at V and 0 bases at J, leaving 8 bases unmatched. Germline-derived CDR1 and CDR2 are GTSNPN and SVGIG (reference sequence). This CDR3 is built from 14 residues. CDR3 DNA: TGTGCCTCGTCTTACACAGGGGTGAACACTGAAGCTTTCTTT. It specifies CASSYTGVNTEAFF. The full variable domain, completed using reference TRBV30 and TRBJ1-1, is SQTIHQWPATLVQPVGSPLSLECTVEGTSNPNLYWYRQAAGRGLQLLFYSVGIGQISSEVPQNLSASRPQDRQFILSSKKLLLSDSGFYLCASSYTGVNTEAFFGQGTRLTVV.

This chain joins TRBV5-6 and TRBJ2-5; a weak D match, TRBD2 (5 bases). From germline, CDR1 is SGHDT and CDR2 YYEEEE. The V and J ends lost 0 bases and 1 base respectively, with 7 bases between them. The CDR3 runs to 14 residues. The CDR3 spells CASSLVSAQETQYF. The DNA for the CDR3 is TGTGCCAGCAGCTTGGTTAGCGCCCAAGAGACCCAGTACTTC.

This chain joins TRBV7-9 and TRBJ1-1; D uncertain. From germline, CDR1 is SEHNR and CDR2 FQNEAQ (reference sequence). This CDR3 contains 14 residues. Between the trimmed V and J ends, which lost 5 bases and 0 bases, there was a span of 10 bases. The CDR3 here is CASSRSAVNTEAFF. The CDR3 coding sequence is TGTGCCAGCAGCCGTTCGGCCGTGAACACTGAAGCTTTCTTT. Drawing the rest from reference TRBV7-9 and TRBJ1-1, the complete variable domain is DTGVSQNPRHKITKRGQNVTFRCDPISEHNRLYWYRQTLGQGPEFLTYFQNEAQLEKSRLLSDRFSAERPKGSFSTLEIQRTEQGDSAMYLCASSRSAVNTEAFFGQGTRLTVV.

The rearrangement joins TRBV4-3 to TRBJ2-7; the match to TRBD1 covers 9 bases. The germline V gene encodes CDR1 LGHNA and CDR2 YSLEER. The CDR3 covers 15 residues. V gave up 1 base and J gave up 4 bases; unmatched junction bases: 5. The CDR3 sequence: CASSQGQGGRYEQYF. Here the CDR3 DNA reads TGCGCCAGCAGCCAAGGACAGGGGGGAAGGTACGAGCAGTACTTC.

V is TRBV9 and J is TRBJ1-1, with D unclear. The CDR3 loop spans 13 amino acids. Trimming took 0 bases from V and 6 from J, leaving 9 bases between them. Germline V gene lookup returns CDR1 SGDLS and CDR2 YYNGEE. The CDR3 DNA is TGTGCCAGCAGCGTAGTCGATAGCTCTGAAGCTTTCTTT. Amino acids: CASSVVDSSEAFF.

The J gene is TRBJ1-2, the V gene TRBV5-6; D possibly corresponds to TRBD1 (6 bases). Deletions cut 1 base from V and 7 bases from J, with 17 bases between. Per germline, CDR1 SGHDT and CDR2 YYEEEE. This CDR3 spans 15 amino acids. CDR3: CASSLFGGAFFGYTF. The CDR3 DNA sequence: TGTGCCAGCAGCTTGTTTGGGGGCGCGTTCTTTGGCTACACCTTC. Based on the CDR3 plus reference TRBV5-6 and TRBJ1-2, the full variable domain is DAGVTQSPTHLIKTRGQQVTLRCSPKSGHDTVSWYQQALGQGPQFIFQYYEEEERQRGNFPDRFSGHQFPNYSSELNVNALLLGDSALYLCASSLFGGAFFGYTFGSGTRLTVV.